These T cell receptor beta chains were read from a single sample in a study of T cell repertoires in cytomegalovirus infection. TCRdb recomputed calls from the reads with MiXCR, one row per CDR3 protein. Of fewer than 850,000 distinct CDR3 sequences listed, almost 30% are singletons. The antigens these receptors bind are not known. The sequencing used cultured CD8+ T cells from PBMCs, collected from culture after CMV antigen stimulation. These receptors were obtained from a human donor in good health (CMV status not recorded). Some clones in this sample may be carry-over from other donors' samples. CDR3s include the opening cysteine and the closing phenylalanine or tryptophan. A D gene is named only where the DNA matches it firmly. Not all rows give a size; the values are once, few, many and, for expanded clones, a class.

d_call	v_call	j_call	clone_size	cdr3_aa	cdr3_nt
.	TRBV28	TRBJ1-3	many	CASSPNTGTRSNTIYF	TGTGCCAGCAGTCCGAACACCGGGACAAGGAGTAACACCATATATTTT
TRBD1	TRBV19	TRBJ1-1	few	CASSIDPRGPWDTEAFF	TGTGCCAGTAGTATTGACCCCAGGGGGCCATGGGACACTGAAGCTTTCTTT
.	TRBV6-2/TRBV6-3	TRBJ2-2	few	CASSYIQGSGELFF	TGTGCCAGCAGTTACATACAGGGTAGCGGGGAGCTGTTTTTT
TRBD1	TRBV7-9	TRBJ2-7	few	CASSLTVQGVLDEQYF	TGTGCCAGCAGCTTAACTGTTCAGGGGGTTTTGGACGAGCAGTACTTC
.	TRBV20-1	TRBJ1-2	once	CSAFTQDILGLGYTF	TGCAGTGCCTTTACTCAGGACATCCTAGGGCTTGGCTACACCTTC
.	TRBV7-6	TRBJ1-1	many	CASSLTWGDTEAFF	TGTGCCAGCAGCCTAACCTGGGGAGACACTGAAGCTTTCTTT
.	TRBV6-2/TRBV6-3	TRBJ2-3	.	CASSSRRITTDTQYF	TGTGCCAGCAGTTCGAGACGGATAACCACAGATACGCAGTATTTT
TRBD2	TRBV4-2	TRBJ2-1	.	CASSQEVLGLAGGRSLNEQFF	TGTGCCAGCAGCCAAGAAGTCCTTGGACTAGCGGGGGGGCGAAGCCTTAATGAGCAGTTCTTC
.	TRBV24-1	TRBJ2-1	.	CATSDVLDEQFF	TGTGCCACCAGTGATGTGCTCGATGAGCAGTTCTTC
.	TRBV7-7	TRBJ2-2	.	CASSPGGSLVGELFF	TGTGCTAGCAGCCCCGGAGGCTCCCTGGTCGGGGAGCTGTTTTTT
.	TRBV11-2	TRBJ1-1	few	CASSLDQGIFNTEAFF	TGTGCCAGCAGCTTAGATCAGGGAATTTTCAACACTGAAGCTTTCTTT
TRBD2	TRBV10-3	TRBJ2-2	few	CATGLAGVNTGELFF	TGTGCCACCGGACTAGCGGGCGTGAACACCGGGGAGCTGTTTTTT
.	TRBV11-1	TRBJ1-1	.	CASSLIERLNTEAFF	TGTGCCAGCAGCTTAATTGAACGCTTGAACACTGAAGCTTTCTTT
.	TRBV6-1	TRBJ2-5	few	CATTAGPETQYF	TGTGCCACTACGGCGGGACCAGAGACCCAGTACTTC
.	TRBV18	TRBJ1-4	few	CASSPSGPLNEKLFF	TGTGCCAGCTCACCCTCGGGGCCACTTAATGAAAAACTGTTTTTT
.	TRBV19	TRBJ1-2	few	CASSIYGPLDYGYTF	TGTGCCAGTAGTATATATGGCCCCCTCGACTATGGCTACACCTTC
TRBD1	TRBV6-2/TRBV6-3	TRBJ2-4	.	CASSSGGPGRTGDIQYF	TGTGCCAGCAGTTCCGGCGGGCCGGGCCGGACAGGGGACATTCAGTACTTC
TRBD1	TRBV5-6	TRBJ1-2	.	CASSSDREDGYTF	TGTGCCAGCAGCTCGGACAGGGAAGATGGCTACACCTTC
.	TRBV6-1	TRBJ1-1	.	CASSARGPGTEAFF	TGTGCCAGCAGTGCCAGGGGTCCGGGGACTGAAGCTTTCTTT
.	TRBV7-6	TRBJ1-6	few	CASSLEEANSPLHF	TGTGCCAGCAGCTTAGAAGAAGCAAATTCACCCCTCCACTTT
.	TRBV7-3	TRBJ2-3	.	CASSPSEGTDTQYF	TGTGCCAGCAGCCCATCTGAGGGCACAGATACGCAGTATTTT
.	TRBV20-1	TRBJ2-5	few	CSARRPTGDTRPETQYF	TGCAGTGCTAGACGACCCACGGGGGACACTCGACCGGAGACCCAGTACTTC
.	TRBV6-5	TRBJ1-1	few	CASSYGGFEAFF	TGTGCCAGCAGTTACGGGGGATTTGAAGCTTTCTTT
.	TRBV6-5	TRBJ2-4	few	CASTGSQNIQYF	TGTGCCAGCACGGGGTCTCAAAACATTCAGTACTTC
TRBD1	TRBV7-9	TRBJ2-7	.	CASSGKGADEQYF	TGTGCCAGCAGCGGCAAGGGGGCGGACGAGCAGTACTTC
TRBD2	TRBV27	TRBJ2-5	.	CASHSAGGQETQYF	TGTGCCAGTCACTCAGCGGGGGGACAAGAGACCCAGTACTTC
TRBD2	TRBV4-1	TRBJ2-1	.	CASSPTVTSGEGQFF	TGCGCCAGCAGCCCCACCGTTACAAGCGGGGAGGGGCAGTTCTTC
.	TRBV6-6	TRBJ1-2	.	CASRPDSTYGYTF	TGTGCCAGCAGGCCTGACAGCACCTATGGCTACACCTTC
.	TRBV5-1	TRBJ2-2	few	CASARRDSVSGELFF	TGCGCCAGCGCGAGGAGGGATTCCGTTTCCGGGGAGCTGTTTTTT
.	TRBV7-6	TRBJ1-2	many	CASSFDSYGYTF	TGTGCCAGCAGCTTCGACAGTTATGGCTACACCTTC
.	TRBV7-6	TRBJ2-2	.	CASSPGADRKGTGELFF	TGTGCCAGCAGCCCGGGGGCTGACAGGAAGGGCACCGGGGAGCTGTTTTTT
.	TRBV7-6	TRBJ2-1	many	CASTSSPSSYNEQFF	TGTGCCTCGACAAGTTCACCAAGCTCCTACAATGAGCAGTTCTTC
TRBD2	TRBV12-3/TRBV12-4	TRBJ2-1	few	CASSPHLAGAGEQFF	TGTGCCAGCAGTCCCCACCTAGCGGGGGCGGGAGAGCAGTTCTTC
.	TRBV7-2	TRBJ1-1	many	CASSKRGKAFF	TGTGCCAGCAGCAAAAGGGGCAAAGCTTTCTTT
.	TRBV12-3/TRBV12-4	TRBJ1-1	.	CASSRGGAFF	TGTGCCAGCTCACGGGGGGGAGCTTTCTTT
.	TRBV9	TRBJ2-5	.	CASSATGAALGRETQYF	TGTGCCAGCAGCGCTACAGGGGCCGCCCTCGGGAGGGAGACCCAGTACTTC
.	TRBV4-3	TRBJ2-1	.	CASSQAVGTEWNEQFF	TGCGCCAGCAGCCAAGCTGTGGGAACGGAGTGGAATGAGCAGTTCTTC
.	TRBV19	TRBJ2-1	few	CASSIPGDSYNEQFF	TGTGCCAGTAGTATCCCGGGAGACTCCTACAATGAGCAGTTCTTC
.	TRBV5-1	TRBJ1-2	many	CASSLQESYGYTF	TGCGCCAGCAGCTTGCAGGAGAGCTATGGCTACACCTTC
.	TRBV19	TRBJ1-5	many	CASDTRDSNQPQHF	TGTGCCAGCGATACAAGGGATAGCAATCAGCCCCAGCATTTT
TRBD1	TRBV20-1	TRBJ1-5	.	CSARDSTGGWVRQPQHF	TGCAGTGCTAGAGATAGCACAGGGGGGTGGGTAAGACAGCCCCAGCATTTT